This passage covers 22 T cell receptor beta chains from one sample sequenced in a study of T cell repertoires in cytomegalovirus infection. TCRdb passed the reads through MiXCR, listing each CDR3 protein once. The sample includes under 50,000 distinct CDR3 sequences, about 20% seen only once; the top ten take around 18%. Their cognate antigens are unknown. The specimen sequenced was PBMCs, sequenced either directly or after in vitro stimulation (not recorded which). Every receptor here comes from a human donor in good health (CMV status not recorded). Some clones in this sample may be carry-over from other donors' samples.

This clonotype occurred many times. The chain carries TRBV7-2 and TRBJ1-6; TRBD1 is a possible D gene (5 bases). The germline CDR1 and CDR2 sequences are SGHTA and FQGNSA. The CDR3 has 14 amino acids. Trimming shortened V by 6 bases and J by 8 bases, and 14 bases separated the two germline ends. CDR3 in DNA: TGTGCCAGCAGTTCGACCCGGGGGGATTCACCCCTCCACTTT. Translating it yields CASSSTRGDSPLHF. Based on the CDR3 plus reference TRBV7-2 and TRBJ1-6, the full variable domain is GAGVSQSPSNKVTEKGKDVELRCDPISGHTALYWYRQSLGQGLEFLIYFQGNSAPDKSGLPSDRFSAERTGGSVSTLTIQRTQQEDSAVYLCASSSTRGDSPLHFGNGTRLTVT.

This clonotype was detected only once. This chain connects TRBV12-3 or TRBV12-4 to TRBJ1-4; D is unresolved. V lost 3 bases to trimming and J lost 4 bases, with 9 bases between them. The CDR3 runs to 14 residues. In DNA form, the CDR3 reads TGTGCCAGCAGTTTCCGGGGAAGTAATGAAAAACTGTTTTTT. This translates into CASSFRGSNEKLFF.

Only a few counts were recorded for this clonotype. Here the CDR3 DNA reads TGTGCCAGCAGTCTCGCCAGGGAAGGATCCTACGAGCAGTACTTC. Amino acids: CASSLAREGSYEQYF. The chain uses TRBV7-2 and TRBJ2-7, with a possible D match to TRBD1 (5 bases). The CDR3 totals 15 residues. V dropped 6 bases and J dropped 1 base, with 16 bases sitting between them. The germline gives CDR1 SGHTA, CDR2 FQGNSA.

This clonotype was seen more than once but under ten times. V usage is TRBV7-2 and J usage is TRBJ2-1; unclear D gene. The V end was cut by 5 bases, the J end by 8 bases, with 7 bases between. There are 11 residues in the CDR3. Germline V lookup: CDR1 SGHTA, CDR2 FQGNSA. CDR3 in DNA: TGTGCCAGCAGCGTGGGCTATGAGCAGTTCTTC. This gives the protein CASSVGYEQFF.

This rearrangement joins TRBV7-9 to TRBJ1-4; a weak D match, TRBD1 (6 bases). Germline V gene lookup returns CDR1 SEHNR and CDR2 FQNEAQ (reference sequence). V lost 5 bases and J lost 11, with 18 bases in between. The CDR3 covers 14 residues. The CDR3 bases are TGTGCCAGCAGCGAACCCTACAGGGCAAGTAAACTGTTTTTT. Its translation is CASSEPYRASKLFF.

About this clonotype: Its ends do not fully match the called genes, so a read error is possible. The chain couples TRBV20-1 to TRBJ2-1; D unresolved. In germline, CDR1 is DFQATT, CDR2 SNEGSKA (reference sequence). The CDR3 contains 11 residues. CDR3 in amino acids: CSAPLGNGQFF. The CDR3 region has the DNA TGCAGTGCCCCGCTAGGGAATGGGCAGTTTTTC.

This clonotype was observed many times. This rearrangement joins TRBV7-2 to TRBJ2-1; the D gene could be TRBD1 or TRBD2 (5 bases each). This CDR3 spans 15 amino acids. Germline loops: CDR1 SGHTA, CDR2 FQGNSA. The V end lost 1 base, the J end lost 7 bases, and 14 bases lay between the germline ends. The CDR3: CASSLGGAFANEQFF. The CDR3 region has the DNA TGTGCCAGCAGCTTAGGAGGGGCCTTTGCGAATGAGCAGTTCTTC.

This clonotype was detected a few times. V gene TRBV12-3 or TRBV12-4 combines with J gene TRBJ1-2; no reliable D call. The CDR3 sequence is 13 residues long. Deletions cut 3 bases from V and 4 bases from J, with 9 bases between. CDR3 DNA sequence: TGTGCCAGCAGTTTCGGCAGCTTCTATGGCTACACCTTC. It encodes CASSFGSFYGYTF.

The chain has TRBV20-1 and TRBJ2-1; D may match TRBD1 or TRBD2 (5 bases each). CDR1 and CDR2 from the germline V gene are DFQATT and SNEGSKA (reference sequence). This CDR3 spans 16 amino acids. V lost 3 bases to trimming and J lost 3 bases, with 18 bases between them. This CDR3 is CSASDRDRLIYNEQFF. The DNA for the CDR3 is TGCAGTGCTAGTGATCGGGACCGGCTGATCTACAATGAGCAGTTCTTC.

This clonotype has only one observation. The chain has TRBV11-1 and TRBJ2-7, with TRBD2 identical over 9 bases. Germline CDR1 reads SGHAT; CDR2 reads FQDESV (reference sequence). This CDR3 comprises 15 residues. V gave up 5 bases and J gave up 0 bases; unmatched junction bases: 5. CDR3 amino acids: CASSGASGISYEQYF. CDR3 nucleotides: TGTGCCAGCAGCGGAGCTAGCGGGATCTCCTACGAGCAGTACTTC.

The chain recombines TRBV19 with TRBJ2-7, with 7 positions matching TRBD1. V shed 5 bases and J 5 bases; nucleotides not matched to a gene: 6. Germline values: CDR1 LNHDA, CDR2 SQIVND (reference sequence). This CDR3 comprises 13 residues. In DNA, the CDR3 is TGTGCCAGTAGTGTGGGGACAGTAGACGAGCAGTACTTC. Amino acids: CASSVGTVDEQYF.

V and J are TRBV20-1 and TRBJ2-7; the match to TRBD2 covers 9 bases. The J call may be mistaken, given a closer DNA end match to TRBJ2-1. This CDR3 has 14 amino acids. CDR1 is DFQATT, CDR2 SNEGSKA, per germline (reference sequence). The CDR3 protein is CSAPGLAFPHEQFF. As DNA, the CDR3 is TGCAGTGCCCCGGGACTAGCCTTTCCCCACGAGCAGTTCTTC.

This clonotype is labeled as medium-sized. The chain uses TRBV10-1 and TRBJ2-1; TRBD2 matches 10 bases. Germline CDR1 WNHNN, CDR2 SYGVQD (reference sequence). This CDR3 region has 15 residues. V shed 5 bases and J 12 bases; nucleotides not matched to a gene: 13. CDR3 sequence reads: CASSSSGSPPGVQFF. The CDR3 nucleotides are TGCGCCAGCAGTTCTAGCGGGAGCCCTCCGGGCGTGCAGTTCTTC.

This sequence joins TRBV24-1 and TRBJ2-1; D gene unclear. CDR3 length: 13 amino acids. V lost 0 bases, J lost 7 bases, and 6 bases lay in between. Germline CDR1 is KGHDR and CDR2 is SFDVKD. The CDR3 nucleotides are TGTGCCACCAGTGATTTGATGAGTAATGAGCAGTTCTTC. Translating it yields CATSDLMSNEQFF.

This clonotype occurred a few times. The chain joins TRBV7-6 to TRBJ2-2, with TRBD2 matching 16 bases. CDR3 size: 20 residues. Germline V gives CDR1 SGHVS, CDR2 FNYEAQ. The V and J ends lost 5 bases and 5 bases, in that order; junction bases with no gene match: 14. CDR3 sequence reads: CASSTETGTSGRARTGELFF. In DNA, the CDR3 is TGTGCCAGCAGCACGGAAACCGGGACTAGCGGGAGGGCCCGGACCGGGGAGCTGTTTTTT.

This clonotype was counted between two and nine times. The CDR3 nucleotides are TGCAGTGCTAGAGCCTTGTCTGGGAGCACTGAAGCTTTCTTT. Residues: CSARALSGSTEAFF. The rearrangement uses TRBV20-1 and TRBJ1-1; unclear D gene. The CDR3 has 14 residues. V was cut by 1 base and J by 4 bases, with 13 bases left in between. Germline CDR1 DFQATT, CDR2 SNEGSKA (reference sequence).

A few counts support this clonotype. The gene calls are TRBV5-5 and TRBJ2-1; 10 bases map to TRBD1. J gave up 4 bases and V 4 bases, and 5 bases lay outside the gene matches. Germline loops: CDR1 SGHKS, CDR2 YYEKEE (reference sequence). The length of the CDR3 is 15 residues. The CDR3 DNA follows: TGTGCCAGCAGCCTTGGGACAGGGGCGTACAATGAGCAGTTCTTC. Its protein product is CASSLGTGAYNEQFF.

The chain combines TRBV5-4 with TRBJ1-1; no clear D. The CDR3 totals 12 residues. Trimming removed 5 bases at V and 7 bases at J, with 12 bases between. Germline V CDR1 and CDR2: SGHNT, YYREEE (reference sequence). CDR3 sequence: CASRFAEGEAFF. CDR3 in DNA: TGTGCCAGCAGGTTTGCGGAGGGTGAAGCTTTCTTT.

V is TRBV2 and J is TRBJ2-1; D is undetermined. Looked up from germline, CDR1 is SNHLY and CDR2 is FYNNEI. The ends were cut back, 1 base at V and 8 bases at J, with 3 bases in the middle. This CDR3 contains 11 residues. The CDR3 protein is CASSEVDEQFF. The CDR3 coding sequence is TGTGCCAGCAGTGAAGTTGATGAGCAGTTCTTC. The full variable domain, in which reference TRBV2 and TRBJ2-1 provide the parts outside the CDR3, is EPEVTQTPSHQVTQMGQEVILRCVPISNHLYFYWYRQILGQKVEFLVSFYNNEISEKSEIFDDQFSVERPDGSNFTLKIRSTKLEDSAMYFCASSEVDEQFFGPGTRLTVL.

A few counts support this clonotype. V usage is TRBV28 and J usage is TRBJ2-3; D may be TRBD1 or TRBD2 (6 bases each). This CDR3 is built from 15 residues. V lost 10 bases and J lost 2, with 19 bases in between. CDR1 and CDR2 (germline): MDHEN, SYDVKM. The CDR3: CAINPPGAVTDTQYF. The CDR3, as DNA: TGTGCCATCAATCCTCCGGGGGCCGTCACAGATACGCAGTATTTT. The whole variable domain, remainder taken from reference TRBV28 and TRBJ2-3, is DVKVTQSSRYLVKRTGEKVFLECVQDMDHENMFWYRQDPGLGLRLIYFSYDVKMKEKGDIPEGYSVSREKKERFSLILESASTNQTSMYLCAINPPGAVTDTQYFGPGTRLTVL.

This chain joins TRBV12-3 or TRBV12-4 and TRBJ2-5; D gene ambiguous. The CDR3 is 12 amino acids. Trimming cost V 5 bases and J 3 bases, with 7 bases left between them. The CDR3 region has the DNA TGTGCCAGCAGTCCGGTGGAAGAGACCCAGTACTTC. This codes for CASSPVEETQYF.

The chain uses TRBV11-2 and TRBJ2-5; 8 bases are shared with TRBD1. The CDR3 loop spans 14 amino acids. CDR1 is SGHAT and CDR2 is FQNNGV in the germline V gene. V lost 4 bases, J lost 4 bases, and 5 bases stayed unmatched. The CDR3 loop is CASSSRQGLETQYF. The DNA for the CDR3 is TGTGCCAGCAGCTCAAGACAGGGGTTAGAGACCCAGTACTTC.